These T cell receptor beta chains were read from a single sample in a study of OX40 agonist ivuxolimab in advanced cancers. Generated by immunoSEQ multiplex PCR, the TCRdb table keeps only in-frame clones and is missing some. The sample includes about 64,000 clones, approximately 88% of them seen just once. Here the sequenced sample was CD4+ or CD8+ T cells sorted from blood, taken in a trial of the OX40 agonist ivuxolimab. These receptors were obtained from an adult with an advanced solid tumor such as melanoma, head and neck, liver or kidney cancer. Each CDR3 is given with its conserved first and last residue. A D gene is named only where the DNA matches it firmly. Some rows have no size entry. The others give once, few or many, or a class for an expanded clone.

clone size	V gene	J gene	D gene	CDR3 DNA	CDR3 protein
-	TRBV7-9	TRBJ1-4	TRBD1	TGTGCCAGCAGCCCCCCGGGACAGGGTAAGGAAAAACTGTTTTTT	CASSPPGQGKEKLFF
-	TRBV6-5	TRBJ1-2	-	TGTGCCAGCAGTTACTCGATCGCAGGGAACTATGGCTACACCTTC	CASSYSIAGNYGYTF
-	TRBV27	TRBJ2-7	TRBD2	TGTGCCAGCAGTTTAGGCGGGAGGCCCGCCTACGAGCAGTACTTC	CASSLGGRPAYEQYF
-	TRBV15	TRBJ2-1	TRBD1	TGTGCCACCAGCAGGGGACAGACCGGGTACAATGAGCAGTTCTTC	CATSRGQTGYNEQFF
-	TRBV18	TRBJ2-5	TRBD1	TGTGCCAGCTCCTCCCAGGGGGCCGGGGAGACCCAGTACTTC	CASSSQGAGETQYF
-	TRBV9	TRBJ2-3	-	TGTGCCAGCAGCACCTTCGGACCCGCGGCGATGGGTACGCAGTATTTT	CASSTFGPAAMGTQYF
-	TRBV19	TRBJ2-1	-	TGTGCCAGTGGGTCGATGGGGCGGTACAATGAGCAGTTCTTC	CASGSMGRYNEQFF
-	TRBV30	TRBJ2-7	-	TGTGCCTGGAGTAGAGTGGACGAGCAGTACTTC	CAWSRVDEQYF
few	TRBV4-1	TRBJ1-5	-	TGCGCCAGCAGCCAGGGTCAGGGGCCTTGGCAGCCCCAGCATTTT	CASSQGQGPWQPQHF
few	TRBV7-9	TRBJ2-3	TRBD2	TGTGCCAGCAGCCCCCTAGCGGGAGACGAGACGCAGTATTTT	CASSPLAGDETQYF
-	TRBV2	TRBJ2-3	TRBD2	TGTGCCAGCAGGACTAGCGGAGCTATCACAGATACGCAGTATTTT	CASRTSGAITDTQYF
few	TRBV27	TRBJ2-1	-	TGTGCCAGCAGTTCCCGTCAGAAGGTATACAATGAGCAGTTCTTC	CASSSRQKVYNEQFF
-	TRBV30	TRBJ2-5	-	TGTGCCTGGAGTGTACGTACGGTGGTGGAGACCCGGTACTTC	CAWSVRTVVETRYF
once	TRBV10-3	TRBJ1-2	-	TGTGCCATCAGTGACGCGGGAAGCCCAACGAGGGGCTATGGCTACACCTTC	CAISDAGSPTRGYGYTF
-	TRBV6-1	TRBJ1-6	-	TGTGCCAGCAGTCCTCCCCTCCACTTT	CASSPPLHF
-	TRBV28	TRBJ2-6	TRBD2	TGTGCCAGCAGTTCGATTGGAGCGGGATACTCTGGGGCCAACGTCCTGACTTTC	CASSSIGAGYSGANVLTF
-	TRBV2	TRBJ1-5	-	TGTGCCAGCAGCGAAGCTAAGAGGGTTGGCAATCAGCCCCAGCATTTT	CASSEAKRVGNQPQHF
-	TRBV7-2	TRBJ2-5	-	TGTGCCAGCAGCTCCAGAGGAAGAGGGGGGACCCAGTACTTC	CASSSRGRGGTQYF
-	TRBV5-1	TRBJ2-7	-	TGCGCCAGCAACACCGGGCCCCCGGTCGGTGAGCAGTACTTC	CASNTGPPVGEQYF
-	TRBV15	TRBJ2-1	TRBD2	TGTGCCACCAGCAGAGATAGGTCGGCACTAGCGGGGCGCCCCTTTTACAATGAGCAGTTCTTC	CATSRDRSALAGRPFYNEQFF
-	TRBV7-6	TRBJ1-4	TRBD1	TGTGCCAGCAGCCTCGGGACAGTTAATGAAAAACTGTTTTTT	CASSLGTVNEKLFF
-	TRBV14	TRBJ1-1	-	TGTGCCAGCAGCCAAGTTAGTGGGACATCAGATGAAGCTTTCTTT	CASSQVSGTSDEAFF
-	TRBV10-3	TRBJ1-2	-	TGTGCCTTTTCTCCGGGACAACCTAACTATGGCTACACCTTC	CAFSPGQPNYGYTF
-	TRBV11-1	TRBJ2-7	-	TGTGCCAGCAGCTTAGCGGCCGGGACGAACCTCTACGAGCAGTACTTC	CASSLAAGTNLYEQYF
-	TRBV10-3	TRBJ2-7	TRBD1	TGTGCCATCCGCCCGGATAGGGGGCCGCACGAGCAGTACTTC	CAIRPDRGPHEQYF
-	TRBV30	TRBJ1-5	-	TGTGCCTGGAGTGCTATGGGGGATCAGCCCCAGCATTTT	CAWSAMGDQPQHF
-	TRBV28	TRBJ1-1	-	TGTGCCAGCAGCCTCTTTGAGAGGGAAGCTTTCTTT	CASSLFEREAFF
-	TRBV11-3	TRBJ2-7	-	TGTGCCAGCAGCTTCGGAGGGAAGGGGGACGAGCAGTACTTC	CASSFGGKGDEQYF
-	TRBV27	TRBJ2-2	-	TGTGCCAGCAGTATCTACACCGGGGAGCTGTTTTTT	CASSIYTGELFF
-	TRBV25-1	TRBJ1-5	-	TGTGCCAGCAGTGGCCGAGGGAGTAGCAATCAGCCCCAGCATTTT	CASSGRGSSNQPQHF
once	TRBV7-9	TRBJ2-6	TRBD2	TGTGCCAGCAGCTTAAAGGCGGGGGGCAGGTCTGGGGCCAACGTCCTGACTTTC	CASSLKAGGRSGANVLTF
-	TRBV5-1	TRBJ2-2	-	TGCGCCAGCAGCTTGGCCAGGAACACCGGGGAGCTGTTTTTT	CASSLARNTGELFF